This T cell receptor beta chain was retrieved from a study of neoadjuvant anti-PD-1 for oral cavity cancer. Study-level points and caveats: Higher pretreatment blood Treg/Th17 ratios correlated with higher pretreatment blood and lower post-treatment tumor TCRbeta clonality.

The sample's time point: after neoadjuvant nivolumab, at surgical resection. The method was immunoSEQ multiplex PCR; TCRdb's version includes in-frame clones alone and lacks a portion of them. Of 9,300 or so clones listed, about 80% are singletons. Note on this clone: Its cognate antigen is unknown.

The germline gives CDR1 MNHEY, CDR2 SVGAGI. CDR3 length: 14 residues. Trimming took off 4 bases at V and 4 bases at J, with 13 bases between the two ends. The material was PBMCs, obtained after nivolumab (anti-PD-1) treatment. This TCR derives from a person aged 40 to 85 with oral cavity squamous cell carcinoma. J is TRBJ1-1 and V is TRBV6-5, with D unclear. CDR3 DNA sequence: TGTGCCAGCAGTTCTGGTGGGAGCCCCACTGAAGCTTTCTTT. Its protein is CASSSGGSPTEAFF.